These T cell receptor beta chains were read from a single sample in a study of blood T cells in healthy people across ages. A single record per CDR3 protein comes from TCRdb applying MiXCR to the 5' RACE reads. The sample includes around 690,000 distinct CDR3 sequences, roughly three fifths of them seen just once. The sequenced sample consisted of blood. These TCRs come from a man between 60 and 70 years old in good health. Both conserved end residues are part of each CDR3. A D gene is named only where the DNA matches it firmly. Size is omitted from some rows. Given values are once, few, many or a class for expanded clones.

d_call	v_call	clone_size	j_call	cdr3_aa	cdr3_nt
NA	TRBV20-1	NA	TRBJ2-7	CSASTMGEQYF	TGCAGTGCTTCGACAATGGGCGAGCAGTACTTC
NA	TRBV27	NA	TRBJ2-7	CASTKGRGYEQYF	TGTGCCAGCACTAAAGGTAGAGGGTACGAGCAGTACTTC
TRBD2	TRBV3-1	NA	TRBJ2-1	CASSPLLAGSAGEQFF	TGTGCCAGCAGCCCCTTATTAGCGGGGTCGGCGGGGGAGCAGTTCTTC
NA	TRBV28	few	TRBJ1-2	CASRTTQSPYYGYTF	TGTGCCAGCAGAACGACCCAGAGCCCCTACTATGGCTACACCTTC
TRBD2	TRBV7-2	once	TRBJ2-2	CASSSTWGGAAGELFF	TGTGCCAGCAGCTCAACTTGGGGGGGTGCAGCCGGGGAGCTGTTTTTT
TRBD1	TRBV20-1	NA	TRBJ1-6	CSAPLTGGSSPLHF	TGCAGTGCTCCGCTGACAGGGGGGAGTTCACCCCTCCACTTT
TRBD1	TRBV19	NA	TRBJ1-5	CASSFSQGGHQPQHF	TGTGCCAGTAGTTTCTCACAGGGGGGGCATCAGCCCCAGCATTTT
TRBD1	TRBV12-3/TRBV12-4	NA	TRBJ2-1	CATTGGIHEQFF	TGTGCCACAACAGGGGGGATTCATGAGCAGTTCTTC
NA	TRBV7-6	few	TRBJ2-7	CASSLTQGGSYEQYF	TGTGCCAGCAGCCTTACCCAGGGAGGTTCCTACGAGCAGTACTTC
TRBD2	TRBV10-3	NA	TRBJ2-1	CAISESNRGGRNEQFF	TGTGCCATCAGTGAGTCGAATCGGGGGGGCCGCAATGAGCAGTTCTTC
TRBD2	TRBV28	NA	TRBJ2-7	CASTSPPRGSSYEQYF	TGTGCCAGCACCTCACCGCCGCGGGGGTCCTCCTACGAGCAGTACTTC
NA	TRBV7-2	NA	TRBJ2-1	CASSPYSLAYNEQFF	TGTGCCAGCAGCCCCTATAGCCTCGCCTACAATGAGCAGTTCTTC
TRBD1	TRBV5-1	NA	TRBJ1-1	CASSFSGQGARTEAFF	TGCGCCAGCAGCTTTAGCGGACAGGGGGCGCGTACTGAAGCTTTCTTT
NA	TRBV7-2	NA	TRBJ2-3	CASSLAYAGDTQYF	TGTGCCAGCAGCTTAGCCTATGCGGGGGATACGCAGTATTTT
NA	TRBV21-1	NA	TRBJ2-7	CASSRGDNPYEQYF	TGTGCCAGCAGCAGAGGGGACAACCCCTACGAGCAGTACTTC
NA	TRBV11-2	once	TRBJ2-7	CASSLDYTTYEQYF	TGTGCCAGCAGCTTAGATTACACCACCTACGAGCAGTACTTC
NA	TRBV2	few	TRBJ2-7	CASSPPYEQYF	TGTGCCAGCAGCCCCCCCTACGAGCAGTACTTC
NA	TRBV24-1	NA	TRBJ2-1	CATSDLNGVEQFF	TGTGCCACCAGTGATTTGAATGGGGTTGAGCAGTTCTTC
NA	TRBV7-9	once	TRBJ2-1	CASSLAVGNGGRFF	TGTGCCAGCAGCTTAGCGGTAGGGAACGGGGGACGGTTCTTC
NA	TRBV15	NA	TRBJ2-1	CATSRDHHEQFF	TGTGCCACCAGCAGAGATCACCATGAGCAGTTCTTC
TRBD2	TRBV20-1	NA	TRBJ2-1	CSAGTSGGAYNEQFF	TGCAGTGCCGGGACGAGCGGGGGGGCCTACAATGAGCAGTTCTTC
TRBD2	TRBV11-2	NA	TRBJ2-1	CASSRGTSGGEQFF	TGTGCCAGCAGTAGGGGGACTAGCGGGGGGGAGCAGTTCTTC
NA	TRBV6-1	NA	TRBJ2-7	CASSEAGSGEQYF	TGTGCCAGCAGTGAAGCTGGGTCGGGCGAGCAGTACTTC
TRBD2	TRBV4-1	few	TRBJ2-7	CASSLLGTSGGKYEQYF	TGCGCCAGCAGCCTTCTAGGGACTAGCGGGGGGAAGTACGAGCAGTACTTC
NA	TRBV28	NA	TRBJ1-4	CASSLPQGDEKLFF	TGTGCCAGCAGTTTACCCCAGGGAGATGAAAAACTGTTTTTT
NA	TRBV4-1	NA	TRBJ2-1	CASSQGPSRGSYNEQFF	TGCGCCAGCAGCCAAGGGCCCTCACGAGGCTCCTACAATGAGCAGTTCTTC
NA	TRBV12-3/TRBV12-4	few	TRBJ1-2	CAIGDGNNYGYTF	TGTGCCATCGGAGACGGGAATAACTATGGCTACACCTTC
TRBD1	TRBV20-1	NA	TRBJ1-1	CSAATGTETEAFF	TGCAGTGCAGCAACCGGGACAGAGACTGAAGCTTTCTTT
NA	TRBV5-6	few	TRBJ1-1	CASSPLLAGGTEAFF	TGTGCCAGCAGCCCGCTGCTTGCTGGGGGCACTGAAGCTTTCTTT
NA	TRBV5-1	NA	TRBJ2-2	CASSLMTGPYTGELFF	TGCGCCAGCAGCTTGATGACGGGGCCCTACACCGGGGAGCTGTTTTTT
NA	TRBV18	NA	TRBJ2-3	CASSPTQITDTQYF	TGTGCCAGCTCACCGACACAAATAACAGATACGCAGTATTTT